A selection of T cell receptor beta chains follows, all from one sample in a study of tumor-infiltrating lymphocytes in primary liver carcinoma. Each CDR3 protein gets one entry after TCRdb re-called the multiplex PCR reads with MiXCR. Of fewer than 90,000 distinct CDR3 sequences in the sample, 72% were seen once. Sequencing input: liver tumor tissue from sampling region 1. Receptors were obtained from a man in his forties with primary liver carcinoma and hepatitis B virus infection. Each CDR3 is given with its conserved first and last residue. D genes are given only for firm matches. Only some rows state a clone size, as once, few, many or a class for expanded clones.

J gene | clone size | CDR3 length | D gene | V gene | CDR3 protein | CDR3 DNA
TRBJ1-5 | NA | 20 | TRBD1 | TRBV28 | CARSLGRGMGYAVGNQPQHF | TGTGCCAGAAGTTTAGGCAGGGGGATGGGGTACGCCGTCGGCAATCAGCCCCAGCATTTT
TRBJ2-2 | NA | 15 | NA | TRBV4-1 | CVSSQEAGNTGELLF | TGCGTCAGCAGCCAAGAGGCGGGGAACACCGGGGAGCTGTTGTTT
TRBJ2-3 | many | 17 | NA | TRBV30 | CAWRATDGLVRTDTQYF | TGTGCCTGGAGGGCTACGGATGGACTCGTCCGCACAGATACGCAGTATTTT
TRBJ2-3 | medium-sized | 14 | NA | TRBV11-3 | CASSLRGSTDTQYF | TGTGCCAGCAGCTTACGCGGGAGCACAGATACGCAGTATTTT
TRBJ1-5 | NA | 14 | NA | TRBV29-1 | CSVSPGTADQTQHF | TGCAGCGTTTCACCCGGGACGGCGGATCAGACCCAGCACTTT
TRBJ1-2 | once | 13 | TRBD1 | TRBV11-1 | CASSSGQYHGYSF | TGTGCTAGCAGCTCGGGACAGTATCATGGCTACAGCTTC
TRBJ2-3 | NA | 15 | NA | TRBV6-5 | CASSYSGLNTDTQYF | TGTGCCAGCAGTTACAGTGGGCTCAACACAGATACGCAGTATTTT
TRBJ2-1 | NA | 11 | NA | TRBV5-6 | CASSQYYDQFF | TGTGCCAGCAGCCAATACTATGACCAGTTCTTC
TRBJ2-5 | few | 10 | NA | TRBV7-9 | CAVEWETQYF | TGTGCCGTAGAGTGGGAGACCCAGTACTTC
TRBJ2-7 | NA | 12 | NA | TRBV29-1 | CSVVRSNYKQYF | TGCAGCGTTGTACGGTCCAACTACAAGCAGTACTTC
TRBJ2-3 | NA | 15 | NA | TRBV12-3/TRBV12-4 | CGSTQVVGATDTQYF | TGTGGCAGCACCCAGGTAGTGGGCGCCACAGATACGCAGTATTTT
TRBJ2-7 | once | 12 | NA | TRBV7-9 | CPSSLVGGEQYF | TGTCCCAGCAGCTTAGTAGGGGGAGAACAGTACTTC
TRBJ2-3 | NA | 13 | NA | TRBV14 | CVSSQVGLDRQYF | TGTGTCAGCAGCCAAGTGGGATTAGATAGGCAGTATTTT
TRBJ2-2 | once | 13 | NA | TRBV11-1 | CTSSLGGTGELFF | TGTACCAGCAGCTTAGGGGGTACCGGGGAGCTGTTTTTT
TRBJ2-4 | many | 15 | NA | TRBV2 | CASSVDHPQRDIQYF | TGTGCCAGCAGTGTAGACCACCCTCAGCGGGACATTCAGTACTTC
TRBJ1-1 | NA | 11 | NA | TRBV12-3/TRBV12-4 | CASSRSTEALF | TGTGCCAGCAGTAGATCCACAGAAGCTCTCTTT
TRBJ2-7 | few | 15 | NA | TRBV30 | CAWRSGVAPSYEQYF | TGTGCCTGGAGAAGCGGCGTGGCCCCCTCCTACGAGCAGTACTTC
TRBJ2-1 | many | 14 | NA | TRBV6-2/TRBV6-3 | CASSNFDWDNEQFF | TGTGCCAGCAGCAACTTCGACTGGGACAATGAGCAGTTCTTC
TRBJ1-2 | NA | 17 | NA | TRBV5-4 | CTSSMAGLGRTNYGYTF | TGTACCAGCAGCATGGCCGGACTGGGGAGAACTAACTATGGCTACACCTTC
TRBJ2-7 | few | 15 | NA | TRBV15 | CATSFGVGGGYEQYF | TGTGCCACCAGCTTCGGGGTAGGGGGGGGTTACGAGCAGTACTTC
TRBJ1-6 | NA | 18 | NA | TRBV6-6 | CASSYFLRAPKWNSPLHF | TGTGCCAGCAGTTACTTCCTCCGGGCCCCGAAGTGGAATTCACCCCTCCACTTT
TRBJ2-3 | many | 16 | NA | TRBV14 | CASSQEGTSFTDTQYF | TGTGCCAGCAGCCAAGAGGGGACTTCATTCACAGATACGCAGTATTTT
TRBJ1-6 | NA | 14 | NA | TRBV13 | CASSLHARGSLPHF | TGTGCCAGCAGCTTACACGCGAGGGGATCACTCCCTCACTTT
TRBJ2-7 | many | 17 | TRBD1 | TRBV5-5 | CASSLAARTGGIYEQYF | TGTGCCAGCAGCTTGGCGGCGAGGACAGGGGGAATCTACGAGCAGTACTTC
TRBJ2-3 | NA | 15 | NA | TRBV11-2 | CASSPLTTSTDTQYF | TGTGCTAGCAGCCCATTAACGACTAGCACAGATACGCAGTATTTT
TRBJ2-3 | once | 18 | NA | TRBV7-9 | CASSLKRQGLSSTYMQYF | TGCGCCAGCAGCTTAAAACGGCAGGGTCTCTCTAGCACATATATGCAGTATTTT
TRBJ2-5 | NA | 19 | TRBD2 | TRBV27 | CASSSLKTRLAGTRETQYF | TGTGCCAGCAGTTCCCTTAAAACCCGACTAGCGGGAACCAGAGAGACCCAGTACTTC
TRBJ1-2 | NA | 14 | NA | TRBV5-5 | CASSYILDSYGYTF | TGTGCCAGCAGCTATATTCTGGACAGCTACGGCTACACCTTC
TRBJ1-2 | many | 15 | NA | TRBV7-9 | CASSSFDSINYGYTF | TGTGCCAGCAGCTCATTCGACAGTATTAACTATGGCTACACCTTC